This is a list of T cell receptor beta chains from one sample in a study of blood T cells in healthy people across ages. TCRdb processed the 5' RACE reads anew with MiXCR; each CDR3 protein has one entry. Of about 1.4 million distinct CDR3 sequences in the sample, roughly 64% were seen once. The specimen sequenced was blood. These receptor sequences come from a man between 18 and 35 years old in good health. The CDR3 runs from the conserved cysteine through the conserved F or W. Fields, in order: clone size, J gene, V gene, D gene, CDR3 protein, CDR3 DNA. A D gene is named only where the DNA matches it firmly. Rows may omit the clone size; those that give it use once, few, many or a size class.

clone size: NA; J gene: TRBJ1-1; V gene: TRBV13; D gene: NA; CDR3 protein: CASSLGVGGKHTEAFF; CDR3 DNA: TGTGCCAGCAGCCTAGGAGTGGGGGGCAAGCACACTGAAGCTTTCTTT
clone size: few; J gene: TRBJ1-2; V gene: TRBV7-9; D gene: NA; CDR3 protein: CASSPPSRTYGYTF; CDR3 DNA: TGTGCCAGCAGCCCTCCGTCGCGGACCTATGGCTACACCTTC
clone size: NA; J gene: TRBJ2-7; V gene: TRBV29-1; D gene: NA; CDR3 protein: CSLWGDSGSEQYF; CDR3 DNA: TGCAGCCTATGGGGGGATTCAGGCAGTGAGCAGTACTTC
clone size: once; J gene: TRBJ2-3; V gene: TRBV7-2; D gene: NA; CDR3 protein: CASSLAAMGTDTQYF; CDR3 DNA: TGTGCCAGCAGCTTAGCGGCCATGGGCACAGATACGCAGTATTTT
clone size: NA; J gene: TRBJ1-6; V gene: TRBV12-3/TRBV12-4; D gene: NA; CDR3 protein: CASSGWGMDSPLHF; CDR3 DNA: TGTGCCAGCAGCGGGTGGGGGATGGATTCACCCCTCCACTTT
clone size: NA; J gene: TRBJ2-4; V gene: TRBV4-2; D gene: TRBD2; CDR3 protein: CASSQDLVSGGAKNIQYF; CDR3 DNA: TGTGCCAGCAGCCAAGATCTGGTTAGCGGGGGGGCCAAAAACATTCAGTACTTC
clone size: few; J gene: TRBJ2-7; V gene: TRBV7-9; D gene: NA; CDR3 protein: CASSLSEAIHEQYF; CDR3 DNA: TGTGCCAGCAGCTTATCCGAAGCGATCCACGAGCAGTACTTC
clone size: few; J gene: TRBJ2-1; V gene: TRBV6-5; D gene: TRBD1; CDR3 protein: CASSYSTTGDNEQFF; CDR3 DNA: TGTGCCAGCAGTTACTCTACGACAGGGGACAATGAGCAGTTCTTC
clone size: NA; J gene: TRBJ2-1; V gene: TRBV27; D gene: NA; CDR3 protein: CASRNTDYNEQFF; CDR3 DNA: TGTGCCAGCAGGAATACAGACTACAATGAGCAGTTCTTC
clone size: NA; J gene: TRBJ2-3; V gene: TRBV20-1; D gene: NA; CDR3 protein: CSARYSFTDTQYF; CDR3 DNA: TGCAGTGCTAGATATAGTTTCACAGATACGCAGTATTTT
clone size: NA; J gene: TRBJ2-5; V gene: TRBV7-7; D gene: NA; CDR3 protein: CASSPNGGQETQYF; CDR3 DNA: TGTGCTAGCAGTCCAAATGGGGGGCAAGAGACCCAGTACTTC
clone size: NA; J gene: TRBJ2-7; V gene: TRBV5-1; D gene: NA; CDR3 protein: CASSLGNWEQYF; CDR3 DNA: TGCGCCAGCAGCTTGGGAAATTGGGAGCAGTACTTC
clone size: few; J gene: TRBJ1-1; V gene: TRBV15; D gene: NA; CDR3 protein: CATSREGANTEAFF; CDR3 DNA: TGTGCCACCAGCAGAGAGGGGGCGAACACTGAAGCTTTCTTT
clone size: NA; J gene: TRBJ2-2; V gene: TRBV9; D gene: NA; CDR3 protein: CASRLRAGTGELFF; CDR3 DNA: TGTGCCAGCAGGCTCAGGGCGGGCACCGGGGAGCTGTTTTTT
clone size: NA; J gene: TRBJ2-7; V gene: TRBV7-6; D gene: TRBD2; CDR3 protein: CASSLGASGFTYEQYF; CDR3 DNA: TGTGCCAGCAGCTTAGGAGCTAGCGGATTTACCTACGAGCAGTACTTC
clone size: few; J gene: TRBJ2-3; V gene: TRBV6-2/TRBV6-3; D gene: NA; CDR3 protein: CASTQPRGQNFTDTQYF; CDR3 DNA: TGTGCCAGCACTCAGCCCCGAGGGCAGAACTTCACAGATACGCAGTATTTT
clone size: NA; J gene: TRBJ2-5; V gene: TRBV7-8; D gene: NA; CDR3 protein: CASSFSARAALLETQYF; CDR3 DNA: TGTGCCAGCAGCTTCTCTGCCCGAGCGGCCCTCTTAGAGACCCAGTACTTC
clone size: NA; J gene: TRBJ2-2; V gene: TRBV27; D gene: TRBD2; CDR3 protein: CASSSKRYIAGTGELFF; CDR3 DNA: TGTGCCAGCAGTTCCAAACGGTACATAGCGGGTACCGGGGAGCTGTTTTTT
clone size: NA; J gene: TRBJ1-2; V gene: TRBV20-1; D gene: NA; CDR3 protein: CSASDRNSYGYTF; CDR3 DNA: TGCAGTGCTAGCGACAGAAACTCCTATGGCTACACCTTC
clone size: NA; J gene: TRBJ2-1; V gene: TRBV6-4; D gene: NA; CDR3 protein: CASSDSANNEQFF; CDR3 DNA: TGTGCCAGCAGTGACTCAGCTAACAATGAGCAGTTCTTC
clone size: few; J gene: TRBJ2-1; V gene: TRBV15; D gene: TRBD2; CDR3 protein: CATSDTLGGSGASYNEQFF; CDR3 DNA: TGTGCCACCAGCGATACCTTAGGTGGGAGCGGGGCCTCCTACAATGAGCAGTTCTTC
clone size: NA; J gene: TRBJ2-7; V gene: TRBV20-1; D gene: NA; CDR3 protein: CSARARNDEQYF; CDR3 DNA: TGCAGTGCTAGGGCCCGGAACGACGAGCAGTACTTC
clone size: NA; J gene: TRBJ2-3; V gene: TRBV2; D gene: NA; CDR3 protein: CASSPGRPDTQYF; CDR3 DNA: TGTGCCAGCAGTCCCGGCAGGCCAGATACGCAGTATTTT
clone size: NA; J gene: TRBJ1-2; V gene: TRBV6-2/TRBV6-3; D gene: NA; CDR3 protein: CASSYAETDQTNCGCTF; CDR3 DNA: TGTGCCAGCAGTTACGCGGAGACCGACCAAACTAACTGTGGCTGCACCTTC
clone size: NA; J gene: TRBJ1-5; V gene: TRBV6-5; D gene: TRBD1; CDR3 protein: CASSYASRDRVSNQPQHF; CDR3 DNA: TGTGCCAGCAGTTACGCTTCCCGGGACAGGGTTAGCAATCAGCCCCAGCATTTT
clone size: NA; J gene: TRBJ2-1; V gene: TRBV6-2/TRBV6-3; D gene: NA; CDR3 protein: CASRGMADGPSYNEQFF; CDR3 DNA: TGTGCCAGCAGGGGTATGGCGGATGGCCCCTCTTACAATGAGCAGTTCTTC
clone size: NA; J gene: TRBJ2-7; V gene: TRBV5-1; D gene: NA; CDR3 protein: CASSLAGISYEQYF; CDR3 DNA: TGTGCCAGCAGCTTAGCAGGGATCTCCTACGAGCAGTACTTC
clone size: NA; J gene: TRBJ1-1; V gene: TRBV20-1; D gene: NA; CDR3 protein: CSARDRRAEAFF; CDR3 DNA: TGCAGTGCTAGAGACCGACGGGCTGAAGCTTTCTTT
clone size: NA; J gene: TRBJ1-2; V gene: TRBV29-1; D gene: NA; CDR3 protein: CSVEETAPGYTF; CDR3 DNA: TGCAGCGTTGAAGAGACCGCACCCGGCTACACCTTC
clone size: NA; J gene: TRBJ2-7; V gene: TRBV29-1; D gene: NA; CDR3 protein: CSVEIWQEFSYEQYF; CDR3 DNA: TGCAGTGTGGAAATTTGGCAGGAATTCTCCTACGAGCAGTACTTC
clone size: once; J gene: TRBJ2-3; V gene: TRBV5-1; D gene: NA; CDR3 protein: CASSSETGLSTDTQYF; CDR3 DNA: TGCGCCAGCAGCTCAGAGACGGGACTTTCCACAGATACGCAGTATTTT
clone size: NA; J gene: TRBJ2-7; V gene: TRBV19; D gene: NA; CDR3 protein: CASSILDRPYEQYF; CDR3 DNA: TGTGCCAGTAGTATCCTCGACCGTCCCTACGAGCAGTACTTC
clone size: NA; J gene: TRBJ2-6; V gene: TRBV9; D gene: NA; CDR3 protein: CASSHISQMWESGANVLTF; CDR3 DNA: TGTGCCAGCAGCCACATCTCGCAAATGTGGGAGTCTGGGGCCAACGTCCTGACTTTC
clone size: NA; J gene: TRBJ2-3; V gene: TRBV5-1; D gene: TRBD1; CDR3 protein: CASSLPSWTGGSADTQYF; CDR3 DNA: TGCGCCAGCAGCCTGCCGAGTTGGACAGGGGGCAGCGCAGATACGCAGTATTTT
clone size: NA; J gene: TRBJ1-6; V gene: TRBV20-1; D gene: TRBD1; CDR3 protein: CSARTGGGNSPLHF; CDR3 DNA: TGCAGTGCAAGGACAGGGGGCGGTAATTCACCCCTCCACTTT
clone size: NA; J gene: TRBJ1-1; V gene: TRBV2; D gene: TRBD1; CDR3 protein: CASSGRTGVTEAFF; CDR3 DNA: TGTGCCAGCAGTGGTCGGACAGGGGTGACTGAAGCTTTCTTT
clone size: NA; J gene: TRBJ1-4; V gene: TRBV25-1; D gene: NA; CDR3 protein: CASSDRYNEKLFF; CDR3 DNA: TGTGCCAGCAGTGATCGTTATAATGAAAAACTGTTTTTT
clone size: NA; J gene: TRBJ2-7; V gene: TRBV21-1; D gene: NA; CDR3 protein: CASSKVGRGGYEQYF; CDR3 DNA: TGTGCCAGCAGCAAAGTTGGTCGGGGGGGGTACGAGCAGTACTTC
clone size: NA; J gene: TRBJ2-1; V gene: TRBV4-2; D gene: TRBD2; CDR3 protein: CASSQEQLAGYNEQFF; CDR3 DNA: TGTGCCAGCAGCCAAGAGCAACTAGCGGGATACAATGAGCAGTTCTTC
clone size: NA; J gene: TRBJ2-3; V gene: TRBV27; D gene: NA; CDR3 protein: CASRDGGTDTQYF; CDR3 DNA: TGTGCCAGCAGGGACGGTGGCACAGATACGCAGTATTTT
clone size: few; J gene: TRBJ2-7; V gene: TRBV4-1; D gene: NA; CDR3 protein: CASSQARDSLHEQYF; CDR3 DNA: TGCGCCAGCAGCCAAGCGCGGGACAGTCTACACGAGCAGTACTTC
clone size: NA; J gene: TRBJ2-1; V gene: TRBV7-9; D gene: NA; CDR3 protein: CASSPRNNEQFF; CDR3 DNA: TGTGCCAGCAGCCCCCGCAACAATGAGCAGTTCTTC
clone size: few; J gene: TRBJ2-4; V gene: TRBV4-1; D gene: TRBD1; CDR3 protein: CASSQVSVQGIDRLAKNIQYF; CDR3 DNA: TGCGCCAGCAGCCAAGTGTCGGTACAGGGGATTGACCGGCTAGCCAAAAACATTCAGTACTTC
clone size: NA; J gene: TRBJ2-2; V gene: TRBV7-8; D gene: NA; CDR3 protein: CASSPGVASNTGELFF; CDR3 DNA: TGTGCCAGCAGCCCCGGGGTAGCCTCGAACACCGGGGAGCTGTTTTTT
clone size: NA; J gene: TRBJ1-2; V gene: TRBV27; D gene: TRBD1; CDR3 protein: CASSLSTGAAHGYTF; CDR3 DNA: TGTGCCAGCAGTTTATCGACAGGGGCTGCCCATGGCTACACCTTC
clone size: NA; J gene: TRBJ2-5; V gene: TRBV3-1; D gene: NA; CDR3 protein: CASSQVSPYGETQYF; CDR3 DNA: TGTGCCAGCAGCCAAGTTAGCCCCTACGGAGAGACCCAGTACTTC
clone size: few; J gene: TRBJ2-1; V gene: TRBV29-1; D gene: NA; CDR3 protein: CSVEESRNNEQFF; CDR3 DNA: TGCAGCGTTGAAGAATCAAGAAACAATGAGCAGTTCTTC
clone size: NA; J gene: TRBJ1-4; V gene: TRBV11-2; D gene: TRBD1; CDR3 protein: CASSESGTVNEKLFF; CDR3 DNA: TGTGCCAGCAGCGAATCCGGGACAGTTAATGAAAAACTGTTTTTT